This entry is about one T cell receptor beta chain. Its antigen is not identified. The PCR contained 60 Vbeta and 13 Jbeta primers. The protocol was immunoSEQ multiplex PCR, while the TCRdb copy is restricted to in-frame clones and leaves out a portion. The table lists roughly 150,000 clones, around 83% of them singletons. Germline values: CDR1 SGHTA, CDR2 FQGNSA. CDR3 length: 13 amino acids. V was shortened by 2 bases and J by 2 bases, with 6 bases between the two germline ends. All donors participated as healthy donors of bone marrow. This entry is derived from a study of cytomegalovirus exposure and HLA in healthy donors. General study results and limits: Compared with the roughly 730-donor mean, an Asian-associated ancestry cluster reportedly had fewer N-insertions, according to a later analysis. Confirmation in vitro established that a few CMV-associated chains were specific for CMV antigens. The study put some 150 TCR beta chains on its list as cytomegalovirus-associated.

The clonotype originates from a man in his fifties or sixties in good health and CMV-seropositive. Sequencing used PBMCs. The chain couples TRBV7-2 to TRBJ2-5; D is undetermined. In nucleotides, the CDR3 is TGTGCCAGCAGCTTAATCAGGCAAGAGACCCAGTACTTC. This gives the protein CASSLIRQETQYF.